The clone carrying this T cell receptor beta chain was detected only a few times. Its cognate antigen is unknown. The data derive from a study of T-cell memory formation after mild COVID-19. Findings and caveats of the study: Cross-reactive memory seemingly joined, as some responding clones were found in pre-infection memory.

From the 5' RACE reads, TCRdb called clonotypes with MiXCR, one entry per CDR3 protein. Among about 350,000 distinct CDR3 sequences, about an eighth were seen once, and the ten largest hold 22%. The sequencing sample was made of PBMCs or a T cell subset sorted from them (not recorded which). The sequence was obtained from a man between 18 and 29 years old who had mild COVID-19 (a few samples of this study predate the infection). Cell type and time point are not known.

CDR3 nucleotides: TGCAGCGTTGATGGGGCTCGGGGGAGCACCGGGGAGCTGTTTTTT. It is translated as CSVDGARGSTGELFF. The rearrangement joins TRBV29-1 to TRBJ2-2, with D maybe TRBD2 (6 bases). The CDR3 extends over 15 amino acids. Germline CDR1 reads SQVTM; CDR2 reads ANQGSEA. Trimming removed 3 bases from V and 4 bases from J, with 15 bases in between.